This T cell receptor beta chain comes out of a study of CD8+ T cells in alopecia areata. Looked up from germline, CDR1 is GTSNPN and CDR2 is SVGIG (reference sequence). V lost 2 bases, J lost 0 bases, and 5 bases lay in between. This CDR3 comprises 13 residues. Following RNA extraction, reverse transcription yielded cDNA that acted as the sequencing template. TCRdb's copy holds only in-frame clones and misses some; the assay was immunoSEQ multiplex PCR. The table records 150,000 to 200,000 clones, around 54% of them present only once. Study-level results: Scalp repertoires also include resident alphabeta T cells from normal skin. Lesional tissue from the scalp (especially in alopecia totalis/universalis) showed higher clonality than normal scalp.

Comments on this clone: Its antigen is undetermined.

The receptor comes from a human donor in good health. The rearrangement joins TRBV30 to TRBJ1-3, with D unresolved. The sample was CD4+ T cells sorted from blood. CDR3 sequence (DNA): TGTGCCTGGAGTCACAACTCTGGAAACACCATATATTTT. Protein: CAWSHNSGNTIYF.